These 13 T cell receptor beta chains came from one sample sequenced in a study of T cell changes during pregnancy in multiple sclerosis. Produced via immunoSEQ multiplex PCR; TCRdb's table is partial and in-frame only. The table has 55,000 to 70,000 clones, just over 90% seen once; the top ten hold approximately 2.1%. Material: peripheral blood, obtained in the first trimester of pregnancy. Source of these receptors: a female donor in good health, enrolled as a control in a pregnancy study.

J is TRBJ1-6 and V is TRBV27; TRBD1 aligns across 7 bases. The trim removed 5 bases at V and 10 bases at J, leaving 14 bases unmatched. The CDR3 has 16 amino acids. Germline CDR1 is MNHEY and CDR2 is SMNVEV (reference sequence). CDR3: CASSQRKTGLGSPLHF. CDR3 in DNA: TGTGCCAGCAGTCAACGGAAGACAGGGCTGGGATCACCCCTCCACTTT.

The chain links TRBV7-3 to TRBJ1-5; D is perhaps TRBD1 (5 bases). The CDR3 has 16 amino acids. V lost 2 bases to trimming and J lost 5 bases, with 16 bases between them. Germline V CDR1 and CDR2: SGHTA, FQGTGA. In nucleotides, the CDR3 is TGTGCCAGCAGCTTAGAGGTTCGCAGGGCTGATCAGCCCCAGCATTTT. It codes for CASSLEVRRADQPQHF. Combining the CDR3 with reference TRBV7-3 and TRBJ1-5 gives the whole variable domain GAGVSQTPSNKVTEKGKYVELRCDPISGHTALYWYRQSLGQGPEFLIYFQGTGAADDSGLPNDRFFAVRPEGSVSTLKIQRTERGDSAVYLCASSLEVRRADQPQHFGDGTRLSIL.

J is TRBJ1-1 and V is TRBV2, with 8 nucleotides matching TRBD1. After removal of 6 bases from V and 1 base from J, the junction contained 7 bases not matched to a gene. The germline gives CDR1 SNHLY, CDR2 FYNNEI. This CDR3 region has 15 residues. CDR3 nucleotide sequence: TGTGCCAGCAGAGTACAGGGGGTTAGGAACACTGAAGCTTTCTTT. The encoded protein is CASRVQGVRNTEAFF.

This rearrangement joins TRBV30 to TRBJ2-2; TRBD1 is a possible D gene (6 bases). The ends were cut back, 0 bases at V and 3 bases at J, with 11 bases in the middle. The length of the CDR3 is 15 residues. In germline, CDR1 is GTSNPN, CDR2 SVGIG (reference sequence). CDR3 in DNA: TGTGCCTGGAGTGTATCCTGGACAGACACCGGGGAGCTGTTTTTT. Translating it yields CAWSVSWTDTGELFF.

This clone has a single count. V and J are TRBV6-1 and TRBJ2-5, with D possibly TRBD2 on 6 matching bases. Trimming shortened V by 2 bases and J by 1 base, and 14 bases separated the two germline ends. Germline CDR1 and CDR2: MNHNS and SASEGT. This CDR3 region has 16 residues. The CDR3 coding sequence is TGTGCCAGCAGTGAATTGGTAGCTAGCGCCCAAGAGACCCAGTACTTC. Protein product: CASSELVASAQETQYF.

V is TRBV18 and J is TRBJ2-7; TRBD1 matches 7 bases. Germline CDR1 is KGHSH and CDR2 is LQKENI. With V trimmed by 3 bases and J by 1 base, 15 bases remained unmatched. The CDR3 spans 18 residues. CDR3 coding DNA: TGTGCCAGCTCACCCGGACCCGATCCGGGACAGAGATCCTACGAGCAGTACTTC. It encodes CASSPGPDPGQRSYEQYF.

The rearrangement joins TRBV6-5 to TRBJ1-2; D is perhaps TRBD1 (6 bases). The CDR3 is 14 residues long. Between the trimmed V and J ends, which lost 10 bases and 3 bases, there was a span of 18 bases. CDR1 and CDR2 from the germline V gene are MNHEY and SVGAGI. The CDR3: CATRGGGGDYGYTF. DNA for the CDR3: TGTGCCACCCGGGGGGGAGGGGGGGACTATGGCTACACCTTC.

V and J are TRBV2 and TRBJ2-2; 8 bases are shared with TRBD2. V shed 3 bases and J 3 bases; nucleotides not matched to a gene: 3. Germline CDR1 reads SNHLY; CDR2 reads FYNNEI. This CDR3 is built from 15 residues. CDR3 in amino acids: CASSDGGADTGELFF. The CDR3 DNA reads TGTGCCAGCAGTGACGGGGGGGCGGACACCGGGGAGCTGTTTTTT.

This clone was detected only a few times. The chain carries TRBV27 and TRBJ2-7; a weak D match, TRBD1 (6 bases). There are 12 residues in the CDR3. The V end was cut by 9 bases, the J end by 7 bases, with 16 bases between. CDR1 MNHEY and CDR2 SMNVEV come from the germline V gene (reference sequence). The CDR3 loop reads CASSTGTGEQYF. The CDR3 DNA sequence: TGTGCCAGTTCTACAGGGACGGGGGAGCAGTACTTC.

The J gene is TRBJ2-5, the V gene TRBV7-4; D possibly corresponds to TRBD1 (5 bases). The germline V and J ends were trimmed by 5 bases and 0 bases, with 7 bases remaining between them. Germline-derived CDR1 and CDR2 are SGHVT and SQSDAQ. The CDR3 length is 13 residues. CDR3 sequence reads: CASSTGHQETQYF. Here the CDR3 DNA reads TGTGCCAGCAGCACAGGACACCAAGAGACCCAGTACTTC.

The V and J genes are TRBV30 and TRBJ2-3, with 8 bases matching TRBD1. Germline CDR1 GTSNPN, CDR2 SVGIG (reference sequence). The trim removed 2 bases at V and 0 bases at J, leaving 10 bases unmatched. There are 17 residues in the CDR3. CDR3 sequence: CAWSIPGTGGSTDTQYF. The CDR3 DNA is TGTGCCTGGAGTATACCAGGGACAGGAGGGAGCACAGATACGCAGTATTTT.

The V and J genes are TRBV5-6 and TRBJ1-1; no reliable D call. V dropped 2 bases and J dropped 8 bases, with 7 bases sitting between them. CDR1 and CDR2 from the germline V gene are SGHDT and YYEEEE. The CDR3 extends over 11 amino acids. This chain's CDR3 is CASSFHREAFF. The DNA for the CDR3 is TGTGCCAGCAGCTTCCACAGAGAAGCTTTCTTT.

CDR3 in amino acids: CASTPGQLIGYTF. For the CDR3, the DNA is TGTGCCAGCACTCCTGGACAGTTGATAGGCTACACCTTC. V gene TRBV6-1 combines with J gene TRBJ1-2; the D gene is possibly TRBD1 (6 bases). The CDR3 has 13 amino acids. The germline V and J ends were trimmed by 7 bases and 8 bases, with 17 bases remaining between them. Germline V lookup: CDR1 MNHNS, CDR2 SASEGT.